A single sample is the source of the 14 T cell receptor beta chains below, sequenced in a study of early T cells in non-severe SARS-CoV-2 infection. From the 5' RACE reads, TCRdb called clonotypes with MiXCR, one entry per CDR3 protein. The sample has tens of thousands of distinct CDR3 sequences, under 7% seen once; the top ten hold less than 6%. Sequencing was done on a sample of whole blood. Receptors were obtained from an adult who was a healthcare worker with PCR-confirmed SARS-CoV-2 infection or an uninfected control (not recorded which).

Ten or more counts support this clonotype. The chain carries TRBV5-6 and TRBJ1-1, with D uncertain. Trimming took 2 bases from V and 0 from J, leaving 17 bases between them. The CDR3 covers 17 residues. The germline V gene has CDR1 SGHDT and CDR2 YYEEEE. This chain's CDR3 is CASSFRGVEAMNTEAFF. The CDR3 nucleotides are TGTGCCAGCAGCTTCCGTGGCGTAGAGGCCATGAACACTGAAGCTTTCTTT.

This clonotype occurred a few times. The chain joins TRBV4-3 to TRBJ1-1; tentatively, D is TRBD1 (5 bases). Germline CDR1 is LGHNA and CDR2 is YSLEER. V was trimmed by 0 bases and J by 10 bases, leaving 21 bases between them. The CDR3 covers 16 residues. CDR3 protein: CASSQEAWETDRGAFF. CDR3 DNA: TGCGCCAGCAGCCAAGAGGCGTGGGAGACAGATCGAGGAGCTTTCTTT.

This clonotype was found many times. The chain combines TRBV2 with TRBJ2-5, with 7 bases matching TRBD1. J lost 2 bases, V lost 4 bases, and 16 bases had no gene match. Germline CDR1 and CDR2: SNHLY and FYNNEI. The CDR3 spans 18 residues. The CDR3 reads CASSGFPRPGQPQETQYF. The CDR3 nucleotides read TGTGCCAGCAGTGGTTTCCCCCGTCCGGGACAGCCGCAAGAGACCCAGTACTTC.

The chain uses TRBV20-1 and TRBJ2-3; 14 nucleotides line up with TRBD2. With V trimmed by 0 bases and J by 5 bases, 10 bases remained unmatched. The CDR3 totals 18 residues. Germline CDR1 DFQATT, CDR2 SNEGSKA (reference sequence). The CDR3 coding sequence is TGCAGTGCTAGAGATCCCCTGACTAGCGGGAGGGGTGTAGATACGCAGTATTTT. It codes for CSARDPLTSGRGVDTQYF.

This clonotype was observed many times. The V gene is TRBV7-6, the J gene TRBJ2-7; maybe TRBD1 (5 bases). Germline loops: CDR1 SGHVS, CDR2 FNYEAQ. This CDR3 comprises 14 residues. V gave up 2 bases and J gave up 2 bases, with 10 bases separating them. CDR3 protein: CASSLSAGTYEQYF. CDR3 coding DNA: TGTGCCAGCAGCTTATCAGCAGGGACCTACGAGCAGTACTTC. The complete variable domain, with remaining parts taken from reference TRBV7-6 and TRBJ2-7, reads GAGVSQSPRYKVTKRGQDVALRCDPISGHVSLYWYRQALGQGPEFLTYFNYEAQQDKSGLPNDRFSAERPEGSISTLTIQRTEQRDSAMYRCASSLSAGTYEQYFGPGTRLTVT.

This clonotype was seen ten or more times. The chain couples TRBV18 to TRBJ2-2; D is perhaps TRBD1 (6 bases). There are 14 residues in the CDR3. Trimming removed 2 bases from V and 3 bases from J, with 7 bases in between. Per germline, CDR1 KGHSH and CDR2 LQKENI. CDR3 sequence (DNA): TGTGCCAGCTCACCAAAGGGGGACACCGGGGAGCTGTTTTTT. It translates to CASSPKGDTGELFF.

This clonotype showed up many times. The chain is built from TRBV6-2 or TRBV6-3 and TRBJ2-5, with 7 bases matching TRBD2. The CDR3 contains 13 residues. CDR1 and CDR2 from the germline V gene are MNHEY and SVGEGT. Trimming cost V 7 bases and J 4 bases; bases outside gene matches: 6. Here the CDR3 reads CASTGRAPETQYF. The CDR3 nucleotides read TGTGCCAGCACGGGGAGGGCCCCAGAGACCCAGTACTTC.

This sequence joins TRBV12-3 or TRBV12-4 and TRBJ1-5; D is uncertain. V was cut by 1 base and J by 4 bases, with 11 bases left in between. CDR3 size: 15 residues. CDR3 amino acids: CASSLGAEANQPQHF. CDR3 DNA sequence: TGTGCCAGCAGTTTAGGGGCGGAGGCGAATCAGCCCCAGCATTTT.

In its sample, this clonotype was seen many times. This chain joins TRBV7-2 and TRBJ2-7, with a tentative D call TRBD1 (6 bases). The CDR3 consists of 14 residues. Trimming pared 5 bases from V and 3 bases from J, leaving 14 bases between. Per germline, CDR1 SGHTA and CDR2 FQGNSA. This CDR3 reads CASSPQGSNYEQYF. The CDR3 DNA reads TGTGCCAGCAGCCCGCAGGGGTCCAACTACGAGCAGTACTTC.

This clonotype has ten or more counts. The chain joins TRBV9 to TRBJ2-5; 7 bases map to TRBD1. This CDR3 contains 15 residues. V shed 0 bases, J shed 4 bases, and the junction held 6 bases outside the gene matches. Looked up from germline, CDR1 is SGDLS and CDR2 is YYNGEE. The CDR3: CASSVGTGTGETQYF. The CDR3 DNA reads as TGTGCCAGCAGCGTAGGGACAGGTACCGGAGAGACCCAGTACTTC.

In this sample, this clonotype turned up many times. The chain uses TRBV6-1 and TRBJ2-1, with D hard to call. The CDR3 is 16 amino acids. From germline, CDR1 is MNHNS and CDR2 SASEGT. The ends were cut back, 6 bases at V and 0 bases at J, with 15 bases in the middle. The CDR3 reads CASRPEIIGSYNEQFF. As DNA, the CDR3 is TGTGCCAGCAGGCCGGAAATAATAGGCTCCTACAATGAGCAGTTCTTC.

This clonotype was detected a few times. The CDR3 loop is CASSHQIYTEAFF. Written as DNA, the CDR3 is TGTGCCAGCAGTCATCAGATCTACACTGAAGCTTTCTTT. The V and J genes are TRBV12-3 or TRBV12-4 and TRBJ1-1; D is uncertain. With 5 bases removed from V and 3 bases from J, the gap between germline ends came to 10 bases. CDR3 length equals 13 residues.

There are many counts of this clonotype. The genes are TRBV9 and TRBJ1-3; TRBD1 matches 7 bases. Germline CDR1 and CDR2: SGDLS and YYNGEE. This CDR3 has 15 amino acids. V lost 3 bases, J lost 3 bases, and 6 bases stayed unmatched. The CDR3 DNA follows: TGTGCCAGCAGCGCGGGACAGTCGATTGGAAACACCATATATTTT. Translating gives CASSAGQSIGNTIYF.

This clonotype was counted ten times or more. The V gene is TRBV28, the J gene TRBJ1-1; D unresolved. The CDR3 covers 11 residues. Per the germline V gene, CDR1 is MDHEN and CDR2 is SYDVKM. Trimming took off 7 bases at V and 4 bases at J, with 7 bases between the two ends. The CDR3 DNA is TGTGCCAGCACACTCGCCACTGAAGCTTTCTTT. Amino acid sequence: CASTLATEAFF.